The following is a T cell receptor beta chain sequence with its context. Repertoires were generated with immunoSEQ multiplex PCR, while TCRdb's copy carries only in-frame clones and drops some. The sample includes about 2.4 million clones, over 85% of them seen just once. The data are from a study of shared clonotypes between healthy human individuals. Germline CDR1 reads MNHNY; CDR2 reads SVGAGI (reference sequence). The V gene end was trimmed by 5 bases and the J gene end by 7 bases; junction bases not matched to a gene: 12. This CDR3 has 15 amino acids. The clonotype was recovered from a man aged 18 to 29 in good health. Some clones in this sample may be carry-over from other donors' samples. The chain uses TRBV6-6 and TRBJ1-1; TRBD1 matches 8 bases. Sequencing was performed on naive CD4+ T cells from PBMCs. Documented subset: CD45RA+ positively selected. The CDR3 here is CASSPPPTGQGEAFF. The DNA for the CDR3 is TGTGCCAGCAGTCCGCCACCGACCGGACAGGGTGAAGCTTTCTTT.